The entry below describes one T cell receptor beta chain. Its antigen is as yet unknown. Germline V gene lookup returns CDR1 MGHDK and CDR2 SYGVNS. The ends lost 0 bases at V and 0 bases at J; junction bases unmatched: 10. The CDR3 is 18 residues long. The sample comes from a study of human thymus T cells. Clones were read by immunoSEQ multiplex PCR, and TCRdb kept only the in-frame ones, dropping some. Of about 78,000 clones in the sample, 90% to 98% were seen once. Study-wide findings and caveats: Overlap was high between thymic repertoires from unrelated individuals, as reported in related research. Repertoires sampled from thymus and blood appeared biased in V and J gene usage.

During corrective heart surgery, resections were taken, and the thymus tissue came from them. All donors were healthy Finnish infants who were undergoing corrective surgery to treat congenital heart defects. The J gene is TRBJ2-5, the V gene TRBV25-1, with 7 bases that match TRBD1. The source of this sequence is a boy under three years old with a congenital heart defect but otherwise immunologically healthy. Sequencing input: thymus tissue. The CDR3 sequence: CASSEYPSRQGNQETQYF. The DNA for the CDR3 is TGTGCCAGCAGTGAATATCCCTCCCGACAGGGAAACCAAGAGACCCAGTACTTC.